The next 27 T cell receptor beta chains were all read from a single sample in a study of T cell repertoires in cytomegalovirus infection. TCRdb re-derived calls from the reads in MiXCR, one entry per CDR3 protein. The sample contains over 200,000 distinct CDR3 sequences, approximately 15% of which appear only once. The sample was PBMCs. The receptors come from a human donor in good health (CMV status not recorded). Some clones in this sample may be carry-over from other donors' samples.

This clonotype was counted at least ten times. CDR3: CASRTGDINQPQHF. The CDR3 DNA reads TGTGCCAGCAGGACAGGGGACATCAATCAGCCCCAGCATTTT. The rearrangement uses TRBV27 and TRBJ1-5; 8 bases fit TRBD1. This CDR3 has 14 amino acids. Germline-derived CDR1 and CDR2 are MNHEY and SMNVEV (reference sequence). The V and J ends lost 6 bases and 3 bases, in that order; junction bases with no gene match: 4.

The V gene is TRBV2, the J gene TRBJ2-3, with 9 nucleotides matching TRBD1. Per the germline V gene, CDR1 is SNHLY and CDR2 is FYNNEI. Losses at the gene ends were 6 bases for V and 1 base for J; bases not matched to a gene: 5. CDR3 length equals 15 residues. The CDR3 reads CASSGRTGGTDTQYF. CDR3 in DNA: TGTGCCAGCAGCGGCCGGACAGGGGGCACAGATACGCAGTATTTT.

V usage is TRBV4-1 and J usage is TRBJ1-2; TRBD1 agrees at 7 bases. Trimming removed 2 bases from V and 0 bases from J; junction bases left unmatched: 15. The CDR3 sequence is 19 residues long. Per the germline V gene, CDR1 is MGHRA and CDR2 is YSYEKL. CDR3 in amino acids: CASSQREGTAVTANYGYTF. The CDR3 DNA reads TGCGCCAGCAGCCAAAGGGAAGGGACAGCAGTTACAGCTAACTATGGCTACACCTTC.

This chain uses TRBV29-1 with TRBJ2-1; 12 nucleotides agree with TRBD2. The length of the CDR3 is 15 residues. In germline, CDR1 is SQVTM, CDR2 ANQGSEA. The junction had 2 bases not matched to a gene; V was cut back by 1 base and J by 4 bases. CDR3 sequence reads: CSVEGTSGEYNEQFF. In nucleotides, the CDR3 is TGCAGCGTTGAAGGGACTAGCGGGGAATACAATGAGCAGTTCTTC.

In this sample, this clonotype turned up a few times. The chain carries TRBV7-9 and TRBJ2-1; 9 bases agree with TRBD2. The V segment lost 0 bases and the J segment 5 bases; nucleotides outside the gene matches: 8. There are 17 residues in the CDR3. In germline, CDR1 is SEHNR, CDR2 FQNEAQ (reference sequence). The CDR3 loop is CASSLAPAGGPNNEQFF. DNA for the CDR3: TGTGCCAGCAGCTTAGCTCCTGCGGGAGGGCCAAACAATGAGCAGTTCTTC.

This clonotype has a count of ten or more. This chain joins TRBV7-8 and TRBJ2-7; 7 nucleotides agree with TRBD1. The CDR3 consists of 13 residues. CDR1 SGHVS and CDR2 FQNEAQ come from the germline V gene. V was clipped by 3 bases and J by 3 bases; unmatched bases: 2. The CDR3 DNA sequence: TGTGCCAGCAGCTTTCCAGGGGGCTACGAGCAGTACTTC. The encoded protein is CASSFPGGYEQYF. Supplemented by reference TRBV7-8 and TRBJ2-7, the full variable domain reads GAGVSQSPRYKVAKRGQDVALRCDPISGHVSLFWYQQALGQGPEFLTYFQNEAQLDKSGLPSDRFFAERPEGSVSTLKIQRTQQEDSAVYLCASSFPGGYEQYFGPGTRLTVT.

This clonotype appeared many times. The chain has TRBV7-8 and TRBJ2-5; D might be TRBD2 (5 bases). The CDR3 runs 13 residues. Germline V gives CDR1 SGHVS, CDR2 FQNEAQ. V dropped 3 bases and J dropped 4 bases, with 9 bases sitting between them. CDR3 nucleotide sequence: TGTGCCAGCAGCTTCCAGCGGATAGAGACCCAGTACTTC. Translating it yields CASSFQRIETQYF.

The CDR3 sequence: CASTLLTGRNEQFF. Here the CDR3 DNA reads TGTGCCAGCACCTTACTCACAGGGAGGAATGAGCAGTTCTTC. The chain combines TRBV6-1 with TRBJ2-1; D could derive from TRBD1 or TRBD2 (6 bases each). Trimming took 7 bases from V and 7 from J, leaving 17 bases between them. The CDR3 sequence is 14 residues long. In germline, CDR1 is MNHNS, CDR2 SASEGT.

The chain is built from TRBV28 and TRBJ2-6; D is uncertain. V was shortened by 3 bases and J by 2 bases, with 8 bases between the two germline ends. Germline V gene lookup returns CDR1 MDHEN and CDR2 SYDVKM. The CDR3 length is 15 residues. DNA for the CDR3: TGTGCCAGCAGTTTGAGGAATACTGGGGCCAACGTCCTGACTTTC. Translated, it gives CASSLRNTGANVLTF.

This clonotype was detected ten times or more. The V call is TRBV14, the J call TRBJ2-5; D uncertain. The CDR3 is made up of 12 amino acids. The germline CDR1 and CDR2 sequences are SGHDN and FVKESK. The V gene lost 5 bases and the J gene lost 5 bases, with 9 bases spanning the gap. The CDR3 sequence: CASSYVRETQYF. The DNA for the CDR3 is TGTGCCAGCAGCTACGTACGGGAGACCCAGTACTTC.

This chain links TRBV12-3 or TRBV12-4 with TRBJ2-5; 9 bases are a match to TRBD1. The CDR3 runs to 13 residues. The trim removed 10 bases at V and 5 bases at J, leaving 8 bases unmatched. CDR3 sequence reads: CATSQGARETQYF. The DNA of the CDR3 is TGTGCCACCTCACAGGGGGCGAGGGAGACCCAGTACTTC.

This clonotype was detected ten times or more. The rearrangement uses TRBV7-2 and TRBJ1-1; D might be TRBD1 (6 bases). Germline V lookup: CDR1 SGHTA, CDR2 FQGNSA. CDR3 size: 15 residues. V shed 0 bases and J shed 4 bases, with 12 bases lying between them. DNA of the CDR3: TGTGCCAGCAGCTTAGCGGGGGGGGCGAGCACTGAAGCTTTCTTT. Its protein is CASSLAGGASTEAFF.

The chain recombines TRBV20-1 with TRBJ1-4, with D maybe TRBD1 (5 bases). The V end lost 2 bases, the J end lost 2 bases, and 12 bases lay between the germline ends. This CDR3 has 15 amino acids. CDR1 and CDR2 from the germline V gene are DFQATT and SNEGSKA (reference sequence). CDR3 sequence (DNA): TGCAGTGCTAGACGCCCAGGGACGACTAATGAAAAACTGTTTTTT. It codes for CSARRPGTTNEKLFF.

The chain is built from TRBV2 and TRBJ2-7, with D unresolved. With 2 bases removed from V and 0 bases from J, the gap between germline ends came to 8 bases. Germline V CDR1 and CDR2: SNHLY, FYNNEI. The CDR3 covers 14 residues. The CDR3 reads CASSERPVSYEQYF. CDR3 nucleotides: TGTGCCAGCAGTGAACGTCCAGTCTCCTACGAGCAGTACTTC.

This clonotype was picked up many times. This rearrangement joins TRBV6-6 to TRBJ2-7, with D uncertain. The germline V and J ends were trimmed by 2 bases and 0 bases, with 5 bases remaining between them. CDR3 length equals 13 residues. From germline, CDR1 is MNHNY and CDR2 SVGAGI (reference sequence). CDR3 amino acids: CASSYGPSYEQYF. Here the CDR3 DNA reads TGTGCCAGCAGTTACGGGCCCTCCTACGAGCAGTACTTC.

This clonotype was picked up many times. V and J are TRBV6-1 and TRBJ2-3, with a tentative D call TRBD1 (5 bases). The CDR3 spans 13 residues. Trimming left V 6 bases short and J 0 bases short, with 7 bases between. The V gene's germline CDR1 is MNHNS and CDR2 SASEGT. CDR3 in amino acids: CASRDTSTDTQYF. The CDR3, as DNA: TGTGCCAGCAGGGACACAAGCACAGATACGCAGTATTTT.

V gene TRBV9 combines with J gene TRBJ2-1; TRBD2 matches at 13 bases. V lost 3 bases to trimming and J lost 8 bases; unmatched junction nucleotides: 8. Germline CDR1 reads SGDLS; CDR2 reads YYNGEE. CDR3 length: 16 amino acids. The CDR3 DNA sequence: TGTGCCAGCAGCGCCGGGACTAGCGGGGCACGGGATGAGCAGTTCTTC. Translated: CASSAGTSGARDEQFF.

This clonotype was recorded many times. This chain uses TRBV12-3 or TRBV12-4 with TRBJ2-7; the match to TRBD1 covers 9 bases. The CDR3 consists of 14 residues. Trimming removed 5 bases from V and 4 bases from J; junction bases left unmatched: 6. CDR3 residues: CASSPGQGVYEQYF. The CDR3 DNA reads as TGTGCCAGCAGTCCGGGACAGGGCGTTTACGAGCAGTACTTC.

The sample holds many counts of this clonotype. This rearrangement joins TRBV7-2 to TRBJ2-1, with a tentative D call TRBD2 (6 bases). The V gene lost 5 bases and the J gene lost 0 bases, with 14 bases spanning the gap. This CDR3 is built from 16 residues. The germline gives CDR1 SGHTA, CDR2 FQGNSA. CDR3 sequence: CASSPYRSGSYNEQFF. CDR3 sequence (DNA): TGTGCCAGCAGCCCCTACCGTAGCGGCTCCTACAATGAGCAGTTCTTC. The complete variable domain, with remaining parts taken from reference TRBV7-2 and TRBJ2-1, reads GAGVSQSPSNKVTEKGKDVELRCDPISGHTALYWYRQSLGQGLEFLIYFQGNSAPDKSGLPSDRFSAERTGGSVSTLTIQRTQQEDSAVYLCASSPYRSGSYNEQFFGPGTRLTVL.

This clonotype has a count of ten or more. The chain recombines TRBV7-8 with TRBJ1-5; the D is unclear. Deletions cut 0 bases from V and 2 bases from J, with 14 bases between. This CDR3 has 17 amino acids. Germline CDR1 SGHVS, CDR2 FQNEAQ. The DNA for the CDR3 is TGTGCCAGCAGCTTAGCGCGTTCTTCCGGCCGCAATCAGCCCCAGCATTTT. Translating gives CASSLARSSGRNQPQHF.

This chain uses TRBV7-9 with TRBJ1-2; 9 nucleotides align to TRBD1. V dropped 6 bases and J dropped 8; count of bases not matched to a gene: 16. The CDR3 runs 16 residues. Germline V gene sequence: CDR1 SEHNR, CDR2 FQNEAQ (reference sequence). This chain's CDR3 is CASRLRQGQGSYGYTF. The CDR3 DNA follows: TGTGCCAGCAGGTTACGACAGGGACAGGGCTCTTACGGCTACACCTTC.

This clonotype was detected ten times or more. This chain links TRBV28 with TRBJ2-4; the match to TRBD2 covers 12 bases. Germline V gene lookup returns CDR1 MDHEN and CDR2 SYDVKM. With V trimmed by 3 bases and J by 0 bases, 3 bases remained unmatched. This CDR3 comprises 17 residues. CDR3 DNA sequence: TGTGCCAGCAGTTTGAGACTAGCGGGAGCAGCCAAAAACATTCAGTACTTC. Its translation is CASSLRLAGAAKNIQYF.

This clonotype has more than one count but fewer than ten. The chain uses TRBV6-2 or TRBV6-3 and TRBJ2-1; weak D call: TRBD2 (6 bases). Germline V CDR1 and CDR2: MNHEY, SVGEGT. The CDR3 runs 12 residues. V dropped 5 bases and J dropped 14 bases, with 16 bases sitting between them. CDR3 in amino acids: CASSDWRDGKFF. In DNA, the CDR3 is TGTGCCAGCAGTGATTGGCGGGACGGGAAGTTCTTC.

This clonotype was observed a single time. The chain recombines TRBV28 with TRBJ1-1; D not certain. V lost 2 bases and J 0 bases, leaving 7 bases between the germline ends. Germline V gene sequence: CDR1 MDHEN, CDR2 SYDVKM. The CDR3 runs to 14 residues. As DNA, the CDR3 is TGTGCCAGCAGTTTAGTGTTCATGAACACTGAAGCTTTCTTT. Protein product: CASSLVFMNTEAFF.

This clonotype has a handful of counts. The chain joins TRBV6-2 or TRBV6-3 to TRBJ2-1; D is uncertain. Germline loops: CDR1 MNHEY, CDR2 SVGEGT. The CDR3 has 13 amino acids. Trimming removed 0 bases from V and 7 bases from J, with 7 bases in between. CDR3: CASSYSVGNEQFF. The DNA for the CDR3 is TGTGCCAGCAGTTACTCGGTTGGGAATGAGCAGTTCTTC.

This clonotype was observed many times. The chain uses TRBV5-1 and TRBJ2-7; D is perhaps TRBD1 (6 bases). The CDR3 runs to 16 residues. CDR1 and CDR2 from the germline V gene are SGHRS and YFSETQ. Trimming left V 0 bases short and J 3 bases short, with 16 bases between. The CDR3 DNA follows: TGCGCCAGCAGCTTGGCACAGGGCCGTTCGAACTACGAGCAGTACTTC. It yields the protein CASSLAQGRSNYEQYF.

Many counts were recorded for this clonotype. This chain connects TRBV7-2 to TRBJ2-7; tentative D call: TRBD2 (6 bases). Germline lookup yields CDR1 SGHTA and CDR2 FQGNSA. With 5 bases removed from V and 0 bases from J, the gap between germline ends came to 14 bases. CDR3 length equals 15 residues. The CDR3 is CASSLLSGPSYEQYF. In DNA form, the CDR3 reads TGTGCCAGCAGCCTCCTTAGCGGTCCCTCCTACGAGCAGTACTTC.